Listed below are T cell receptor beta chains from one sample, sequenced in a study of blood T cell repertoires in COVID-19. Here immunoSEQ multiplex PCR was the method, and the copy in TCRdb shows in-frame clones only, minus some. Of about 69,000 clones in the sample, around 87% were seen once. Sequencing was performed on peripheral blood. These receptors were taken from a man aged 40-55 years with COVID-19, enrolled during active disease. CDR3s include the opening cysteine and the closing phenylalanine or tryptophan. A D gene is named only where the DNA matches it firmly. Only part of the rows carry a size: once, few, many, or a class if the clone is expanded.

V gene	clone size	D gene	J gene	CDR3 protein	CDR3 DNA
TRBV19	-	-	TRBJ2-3	CASSPDKVLGTDTQYF	TGTGCCAGTAGTCCCGACAAGGTCCTCGGCACAGATACGCAGTATTTT
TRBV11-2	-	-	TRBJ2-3	CASSLGLADQYF	TGTGCCAGCAGCTTAGGGCTAGCCGATCAGTATTTT
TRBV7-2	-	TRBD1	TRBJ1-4	CASGRGDNEKLFF	TGTGCCAGCGGCAGGGGGGATAATGAAAAACTGTTTTTT
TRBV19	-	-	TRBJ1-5	CASSYTADQPQHF	TGTGCCAGTAGTTATACCGCGGATCAGCCCCAGCATTTT
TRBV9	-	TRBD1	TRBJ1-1	CASSSTGQKAFF	TGTGCCAGCAGCTCTACGGGACAGAAAGCTTTCTTT
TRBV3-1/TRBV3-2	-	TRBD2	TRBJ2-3	CASSQDTSGVRNYF	TGTGCCAGCAGCCAAGATACTAGCGGGGTTCGTAACTATTTT
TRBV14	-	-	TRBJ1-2	CASSQASPVLYGYTF	TGTGCCAGCAGCCAAGCAAGTCCGGTACTCTATGGCTACACCTTC
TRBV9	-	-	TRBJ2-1	CASSPEGRPGVDEQFF	TGTGCCAGCAGCCCGGAGGGCCGTCCCGGGGTCGATGAGCAGTTCTTC
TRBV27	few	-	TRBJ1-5	CASSPRRTYSNQPQHF	TGTGCCAGCAGTCCGCGACGGACTTATAGCAATCAGCCCCAGCATTTT
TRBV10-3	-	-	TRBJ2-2	CAIRGAANTGELFF	TGTGCCATCAGGGGAGCCGCGAACACCGGGGAGCTGTTTTTT
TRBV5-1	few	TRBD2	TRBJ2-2	CASSPREGIRIGELFF	TGCGCCAGCAGCCCCAGGGAGGGGATAAGGATCGGGGAGCTGTTTTTT
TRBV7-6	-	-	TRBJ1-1	CASSRDPEAFF	TGTGCCAGCAGTCGGGATCCTGAAGCTTTCTTT
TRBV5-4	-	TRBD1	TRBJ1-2	CASSSGTGGAEGGYTF	TGTGCCAGCAGCTCCGGGACAGGGGGCGCCGAGGGTGGCTACACCTTC
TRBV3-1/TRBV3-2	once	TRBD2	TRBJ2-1	CASSPFSGGPSNEQFF	TGTGCCAGCAGCCCCTTTAGCGGGGGCCCGTCCAATGAGCAGTTCTTC
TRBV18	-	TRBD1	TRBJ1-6	CASSPTSGQGTVYNSPLHF	TGTGCCAGCTCACCAACGTCTGGACAGGGAACGGTTTATAATTCACCCCTCCACTTT
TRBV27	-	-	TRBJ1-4	CASRDEASLERGNEKLFF	TGTGCCAGCAGAGATGAAGCGAGCCTAGAACGTGGTAATGAAAAACTGTTTTTT
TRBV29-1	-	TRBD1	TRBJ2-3	CSVEGTGSTDTQYF	TGCAGCGTTGAAGGGACAGGGAGCACAGATACGCAGTATTTT
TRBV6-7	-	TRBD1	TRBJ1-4	CASRLDRGGEKLFF	TGTGCCAGCAGACTCGACAGGGGGGGTGAAAAACTGTTTTTT
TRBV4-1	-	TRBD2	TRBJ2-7	CASSLTQGPSGGYEQYF	TGCGCCAGCAGCCTAACGCAGGGTCCTAGCGGGGGCTACGAGCAGTACTTC
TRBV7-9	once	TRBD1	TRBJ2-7	CASSPREVRTGVYEQYF	TGTGCCAGCAGCCCCAGAGAGGTGAGGACAGGGGTCTACGAGCAGTACTTC
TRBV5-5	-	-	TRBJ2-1	CASSLVGQGLYNEQFF	TGTGCCAGCAGCTTGGTAGGGCAGGGGCTTTACAATGAGCAGTTCTTC
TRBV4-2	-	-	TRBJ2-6	CASSQDRVSGANVLTF	TGTGCCAGCAGCCAAGACAGGGTATCTGGGGCCAACGTCCTGACTTTC